The present TCR beta chain was sequenced within a study of identifying expanded T cells in peripheral blood. Study-wide points: Over two and four weeks, about 16 and 20 clones changed, versus approximately 1.1 between replicates. Clone count variance between roughly 2-week samples rose with total template count.

No infections or other immune events were documented during collection. A word on this clone: Antigen unknown.

Germline V lookup: CDR1 LNHDA, CDR2 SQIVND (reference sequence). The CDR3 has 16 residues. Trimming took 5 bases from V and 6 from J; bases not matched to a gene: 11. Measured with immunoSEQ multiplex PCR; TCRdb has only the in-frame clones, and not every one. The data contain 45,000 to 60,000 clones, around 86% of them singletons. This receptor was identified in a person between 18 and 75 years old in good health. Sequencing used blood. The chain is built from TRBV19 and TRBJ2-5, with 11 positions matching TRBD2. The CDR3 protein is CASSPGTSGAGKTQYF. The CDR3, as DNA: TGTGCCAGTAGTCCGGGGACTAGCGGCGCCGGGAAGACCCAGTACTTC.